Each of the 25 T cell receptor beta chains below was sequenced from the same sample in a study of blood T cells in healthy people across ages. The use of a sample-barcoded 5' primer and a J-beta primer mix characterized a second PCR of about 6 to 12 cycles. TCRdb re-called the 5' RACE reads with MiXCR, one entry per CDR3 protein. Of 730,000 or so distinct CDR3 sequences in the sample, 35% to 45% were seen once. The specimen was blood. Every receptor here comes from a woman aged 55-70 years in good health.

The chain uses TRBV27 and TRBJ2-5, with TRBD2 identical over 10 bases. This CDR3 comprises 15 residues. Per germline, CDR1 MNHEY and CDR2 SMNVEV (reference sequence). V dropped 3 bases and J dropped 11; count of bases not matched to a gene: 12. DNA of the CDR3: TGTGCCAGCAGTTTCTTGACTAGCGGGTTTGGGGAGCAGTACTTC. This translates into CASSFLTSGFGEQYF.

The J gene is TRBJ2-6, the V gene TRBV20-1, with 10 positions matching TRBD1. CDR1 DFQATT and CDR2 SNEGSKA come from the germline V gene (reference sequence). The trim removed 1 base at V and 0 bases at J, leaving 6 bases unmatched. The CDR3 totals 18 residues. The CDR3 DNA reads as TGCAGTGCTAGAGGTTTCGGGACAGGGGTCTCTGGGGCCAACGTCCTGACTTTC. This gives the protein CSARGFGTGVSGANVLTF.

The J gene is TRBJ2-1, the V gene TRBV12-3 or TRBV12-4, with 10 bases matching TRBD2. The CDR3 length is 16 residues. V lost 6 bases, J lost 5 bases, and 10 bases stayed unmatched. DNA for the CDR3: TGTGCCAGCAGCCGAGTCCTAGCGGGAGTAAACAATGAGCAGTTCTTC. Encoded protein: CASSRVLAGVNNEQFF.

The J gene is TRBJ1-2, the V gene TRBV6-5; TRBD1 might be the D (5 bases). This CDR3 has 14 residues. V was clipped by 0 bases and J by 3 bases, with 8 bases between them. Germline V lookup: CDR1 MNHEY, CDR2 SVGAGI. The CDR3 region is CASSYSRGDYGYTF. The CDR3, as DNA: TGTGCCAGCAGTTACTCGCGGGGCGACTATGGCTACACCTTC.

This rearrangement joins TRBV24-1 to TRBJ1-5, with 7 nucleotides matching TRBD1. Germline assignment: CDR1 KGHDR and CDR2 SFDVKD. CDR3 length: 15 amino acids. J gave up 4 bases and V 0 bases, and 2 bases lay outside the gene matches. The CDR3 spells CATSDLRDSNQPQHF. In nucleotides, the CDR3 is TGTGCCACCAGTGATTTGCGGGACAGTAATCAGCCCCAGCATTTT.

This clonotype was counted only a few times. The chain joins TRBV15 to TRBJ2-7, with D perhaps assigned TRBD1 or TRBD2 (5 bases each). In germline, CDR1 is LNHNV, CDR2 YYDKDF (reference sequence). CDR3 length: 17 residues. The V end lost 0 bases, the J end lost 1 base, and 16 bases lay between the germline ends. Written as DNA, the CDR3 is TGTGCCACCAGCAGAGATAAGGGGAGAGCCGCTTCCTACGAGCAGTACTTC. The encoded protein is CATSRDKGRAASYEQYF. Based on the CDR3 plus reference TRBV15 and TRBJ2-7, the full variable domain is DAMVIQNPRYQVTQFGKPVTLSCSQTLNHNVMYWYQQKSSQAPKLLFHYYDKDFNNEADTPDNFQSRRPNTSFCFLDIRSPGLGDTAMYLCATSRDKGRAASYEQYFGPGTRLTVT.

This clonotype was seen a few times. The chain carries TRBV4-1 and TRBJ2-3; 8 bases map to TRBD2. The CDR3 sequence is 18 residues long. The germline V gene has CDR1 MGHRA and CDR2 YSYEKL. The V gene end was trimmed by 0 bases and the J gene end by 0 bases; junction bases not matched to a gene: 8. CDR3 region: CASSQDGLAGTSTDTQYF. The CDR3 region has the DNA TGCGCCAGCAGCCAAGATGGACTAGCCGGAACGAGCACAGATACGCAGTATTTT.

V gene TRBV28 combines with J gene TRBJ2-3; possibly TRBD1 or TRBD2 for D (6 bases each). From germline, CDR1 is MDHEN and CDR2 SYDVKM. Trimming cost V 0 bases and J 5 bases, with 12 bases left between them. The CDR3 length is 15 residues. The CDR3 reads CASSLWVEGGDTQYF. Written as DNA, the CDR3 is TGTGCCAGCAGTTTATGGGTAGAGGGGGGAGATACGCAGTATTTT.

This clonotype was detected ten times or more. For the CDR3, the DNA is TGCAGCGGAGTGTGGGAACCATACAATGAGCAGTTCTTC. Translated: CSGVWEPYNEQFF. This chain links TRBV29-1 with TRBJ2-1; unclear D gene. Germline CDR1 and CDR2: SQVTM and ANQGSEA. Trimming stripped 7 bases from V and 4 bases from J, with 14 bases between. CDR3 length equals 13 residues.

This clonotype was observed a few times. The CDR3 DNA is TGTGCCAGCAAGGGGTCTGGGGCCAACGTCCTGACTTTC. It is translated as CASKGSGANVLTF. This chain links TRBV6-5 with TRBJ2-6; TRBD1 might be the D (5 bases). Germline CDR1 reads MNHEY; CDR2 reads SVGAGI. The CDR3 contains 13 residues. With 7 bases removed from V and 1 base from J, the gap between germline ends came to 5 bases.

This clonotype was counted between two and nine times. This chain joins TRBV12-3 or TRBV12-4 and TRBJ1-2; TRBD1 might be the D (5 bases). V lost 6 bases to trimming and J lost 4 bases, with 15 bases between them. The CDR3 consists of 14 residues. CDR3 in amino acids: CASRNGGYGYGYTF. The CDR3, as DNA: TGTGCCAGCAGGAATGGGGGGTATGGCTATGGCTACACCTTC.

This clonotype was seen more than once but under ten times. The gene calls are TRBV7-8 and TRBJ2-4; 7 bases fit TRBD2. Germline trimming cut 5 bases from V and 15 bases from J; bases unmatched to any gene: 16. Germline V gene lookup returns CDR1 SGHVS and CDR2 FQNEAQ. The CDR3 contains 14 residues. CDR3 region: CASSAEGGRAFGYF. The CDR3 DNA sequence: TGTGCCAGCAGCGCTGAGGGCGGGAGAGCCTTTGGGTACTTC.

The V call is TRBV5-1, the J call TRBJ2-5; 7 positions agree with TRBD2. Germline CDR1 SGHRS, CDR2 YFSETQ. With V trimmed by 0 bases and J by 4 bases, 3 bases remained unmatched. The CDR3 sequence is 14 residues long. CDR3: CASSLGREGETQYF. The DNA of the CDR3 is TGCGCCAGCAGCTTGGGCAGGGAGGGAGAGACCCAGTACTTC.

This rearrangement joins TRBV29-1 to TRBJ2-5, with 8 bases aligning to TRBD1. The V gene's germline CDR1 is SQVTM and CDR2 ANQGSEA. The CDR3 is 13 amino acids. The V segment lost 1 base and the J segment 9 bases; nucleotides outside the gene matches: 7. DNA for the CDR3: TGCAGCGTTGAAGCCGGACAGGGTCGGGCCCAGTACTTC. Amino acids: CSVEAGQGRAQYF.

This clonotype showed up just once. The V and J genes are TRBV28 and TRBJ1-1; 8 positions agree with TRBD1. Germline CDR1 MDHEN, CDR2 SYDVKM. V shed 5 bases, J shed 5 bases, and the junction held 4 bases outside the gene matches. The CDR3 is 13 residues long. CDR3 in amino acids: CASSRDRPTEAFF. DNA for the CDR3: TGTGCCAGCAGTAGGGACAGGCCTACTGAAGCTTTCTTT.

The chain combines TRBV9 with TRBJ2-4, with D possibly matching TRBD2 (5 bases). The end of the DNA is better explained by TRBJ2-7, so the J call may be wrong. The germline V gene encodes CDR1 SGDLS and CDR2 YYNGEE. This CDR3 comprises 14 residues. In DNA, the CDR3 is TGTGCCAGCAGCGTAGCCTACCGGGGTCGCGAGCAGTACTTC. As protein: CASSVAYRGREQYF.

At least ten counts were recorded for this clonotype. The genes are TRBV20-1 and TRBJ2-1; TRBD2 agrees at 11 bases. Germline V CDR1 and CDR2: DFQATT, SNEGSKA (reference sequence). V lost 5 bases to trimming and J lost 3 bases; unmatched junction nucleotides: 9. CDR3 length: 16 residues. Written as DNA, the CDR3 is TGCAGTGCTCCTACTCCGGGACTAGCGGACTACAATGAGCAGTTCTTC. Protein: CSAPTPGLADYNEQFF.

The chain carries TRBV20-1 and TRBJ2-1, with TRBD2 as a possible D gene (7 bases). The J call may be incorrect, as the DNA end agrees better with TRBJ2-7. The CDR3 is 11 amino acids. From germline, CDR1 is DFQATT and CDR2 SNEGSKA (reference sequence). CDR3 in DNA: TGCAGTGCGGGGAGGGACAATGAGCAGTACTTC. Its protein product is CSAGRDNEQYF.

The chain's CDR3 is CASSPVGGGEQYF. As DNA, the CDR3 is TGTGCCAGCAGTCCCGTGGGGGGAGGCGAGCAGTACTTC. The chain uses TRBV6-5 and TRBJ2-7, with D maybe TRBD2 (6 bases). The CDR3 has 13 amino acids. V gave up 5 bases and J gave up 6 bases, with 14 bases separating them. Germline CDR1 and CDR2: MNHEY and SVGAGI.

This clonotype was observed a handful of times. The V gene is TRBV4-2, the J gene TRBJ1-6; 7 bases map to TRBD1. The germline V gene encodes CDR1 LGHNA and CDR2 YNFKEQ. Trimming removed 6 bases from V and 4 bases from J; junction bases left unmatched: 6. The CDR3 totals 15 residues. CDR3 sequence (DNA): TGTGCCAGCAGTCCCGGGACAGCATATAATTCACCCCTCCACTTT. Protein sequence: CASSPGTAYNSPLHF.

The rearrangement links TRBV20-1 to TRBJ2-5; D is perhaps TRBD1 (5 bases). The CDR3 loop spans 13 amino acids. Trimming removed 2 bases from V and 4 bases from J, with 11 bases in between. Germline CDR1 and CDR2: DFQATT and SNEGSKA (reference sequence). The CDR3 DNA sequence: TGCAGTGCTAGATTCCAGGGTAGAGAGACCCAGTACTTC. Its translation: CSARFQGRETQYF.

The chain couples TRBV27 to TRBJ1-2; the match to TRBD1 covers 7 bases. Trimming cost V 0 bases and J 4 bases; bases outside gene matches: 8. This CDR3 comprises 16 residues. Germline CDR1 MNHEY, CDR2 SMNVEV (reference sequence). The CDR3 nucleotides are TGTGCCAGCAGTTTATCATTCGGGACAGCCGCCTATGGCTACACCTTC. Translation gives CASSLSFGTAAYGYTF.

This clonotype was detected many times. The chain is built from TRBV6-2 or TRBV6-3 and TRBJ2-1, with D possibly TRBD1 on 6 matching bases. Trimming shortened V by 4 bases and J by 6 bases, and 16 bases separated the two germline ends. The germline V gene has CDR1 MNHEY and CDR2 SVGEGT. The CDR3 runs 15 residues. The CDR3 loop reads CASSFFGQNSNEQFF. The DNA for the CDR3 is TGTGCCAGCAGTTTTTTCGGACAGAATAGCAATGAGCAGTTCTTC.

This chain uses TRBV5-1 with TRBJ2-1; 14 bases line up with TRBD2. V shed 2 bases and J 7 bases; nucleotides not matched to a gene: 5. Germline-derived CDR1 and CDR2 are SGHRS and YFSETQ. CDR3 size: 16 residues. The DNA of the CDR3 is TGCGCCAGCAGCTTCTCCGGGACTAGCGGGGGTAATGAGCAGTTCTTC. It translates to CASSFSGTSGGNEQFF.

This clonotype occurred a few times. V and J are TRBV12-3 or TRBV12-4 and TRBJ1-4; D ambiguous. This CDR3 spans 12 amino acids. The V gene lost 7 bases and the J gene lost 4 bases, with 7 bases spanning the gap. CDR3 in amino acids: CASKTGNEKLFF. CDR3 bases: TGTGCCAGCAAAACGGGTAATGAAAAACTGTTTTTT.